The rows below give T cell receptor beta chains drawn from one sample of a study of T-cell memory formation after mild COVID-19. MiXCR, run by TCRdb on the 5' RACE reads, gives a single entry per CDR3 protein. The sample yields around 320,000 distinct CDR3 sequences, around 27% seen once. The sequencing sample was made of PBMCs or a T cell subset sorted from them (not recorded which). These receptors originate from an adult woman who had mild COVID-19 (a few samples of this study predate the infection). Cell type and time point are not known. CDR3s include the opening cysteine and the closing phenylalanine or tryptophan. D genes are given only for firm matches. Not all rows give a size; the values are once, few, many and, for expanded clones, a class.

CDR3 protein,CDR3 DNA,V gene,clone size,D gene,J gene
CSAALGLGDSPLHF,TGCAGTGCTGCCCTGGGCCTCGGGGATTCACCCCTCCACTTT,TRBV20-1,.,.,TRBJ1-6
CASTLQGNTEAFF,TGTGCCAGCACTCTCCAGGGGAACACTGAAGCTTTCTTT,TRBV21-1,few,.,TRBJ1-1
CSACRDPSSYEQYF,TGCAGCGCCTGCCGGGACCCAAGCTCCTACGAGCAGTACTTC,TRBV29-1,.,.,TRBJ2-7
CASSLKPGTSGRDEQFF,TGTGCCAGCAGCTTAAAACCCGGTACTAGCGGGAGGGATGAGCAGTTCTTC,TRBV7-3,few,TRBD2,TRBJ2-1
CSARDFYGAEDSPLHF,TGCAGTGCTAGAGATTTTTACGGGGCGGAAGATTCACCCCTCCACTTT,TRBV20-1,.,.,TRBJ1-6
CASSPHGGDSGNTIYF,TGTGCCAGCAGTCCCCATGGTGGGGACTCTGGAAACACCATATATTTT,TRBV12-3/TRBV12-4,.,.,TRBJ1-3
CASSTGFSYEQYF,TGCGCCAGCAGCACAGGATTCTCCTACGAGCAGTACTTC,TRBV5-1,many,.,TRBJ2-7
CSGWTSGRTDTQYF,TGCAGCGGATGGACTAGCGGGAGAACAGATACGCAGTATTTT,TRBV29-1,few,TRBD2,TRBJ2-3
CASGLASGFTDTQYF,TGTGCTAGTGGTTTGGCTAGCGGTTTCACAGATACGCAGTATTTT,TRBV12-5,few,TRBD2,TRBJ2-3
CDSSFTREDQPQHF,TGTGACAGCAGCTTTACACGGGAGGATCAGCCCCAGCATTTT,TRBV7-8,.,.,TRBJ1-5
CSFTEVEAFF,TGCAGCTTTACCGAAGTTGAAGCTTTCTTT,TRBV29-1,.,.,TRBJ1-1
CASSLWTGPYEQYF,TGTGCCAGCAGCTTATGGACAGGGCCCTACGAGCAGTACTTC,TRBV7-6,.,TRBD1,TRBJ2-7
CSAARTVGYGYTF,TGCAGCGCGGCGCGGACAGTCGGCTATGGCTACACCTTC,TRBV29-1,.,.,TRBJ1-2
CASSFRGESYEQYF,TGTGCCAGCAGTTTCCGCGGTGAGTCCTACGAGCAGTACTTC,TRBV27,once,.,TRBJ2-7
CASSREGPGMNTEAFF,TGTGCCAGCTCGCGGGAGGGCCCGGGAATGAACACTGAAGCTTTCTTT,TRBV18,.,.,TRBJ1-1
CSAFTSGREEQFF,TGCAGTGCTTTTACTAGCGGGAGGGAAGAGCAGTTCTTC,TRBV20-1,.,TRBD2,TRBJ2-1
CAGLVGATGELFF,TGTGCCGGCCTAGTGGGGGCAACCGGGGAGCTGTTTTTT,TRBV12-3/TRBV12-4,few,.,TRBJ2-2
CAWIPHLAVSTDTQYF,TGTGCCTGGATCCCGCACTTGGCGGTTAGCACAGATACGCAGTATTTT,TRBV30,few,.,TRBJ2-3
CASSQEAIAGGLHEQYF,TGTGCCAGCAGCCAAGAGGCAATAGCGGGAGGGCTCCACGAGCAGTACTTC,TRBV3-1,.,TRBD2,TRBJ2-7
CSARDVRQGRGDTQYF,TGCAGTGCTAGAGATGTACGACAGGGGCGCGGGGATACGCAGTATTTT,TRBV20-1,once,TRBD1,TRBJ2-3
CASSLARTGTLSSYEQYF,TGTGCCAGCAGCTTAGCACGGACCGGGACCCTGAGCTCCTACGAGCAGTACTTC,TRBV11-2,.,.,TRBJ2-7